Following are 7 T cell receptor beta chains from one sample sequenced in a study of T cell responses to AZD1222 COVID-19 vaccine. Clones were read by immunoSEQ multiplex PCR, and TCRdb kept only the in-frame ones, dropping some. This sample has 130,000 or so clones, with about 86% found just once. The material was peripheral blood, obtained on day 0 of AZD1222 vaccination. These receptors were collected from an adult in good health.

The chain joins TRBV6-6 to TRBJ2-7, with unresolved D. Trimming removed 0 bases from V and 1 base from J, with 10 bases in between. The CDR3 is 15 amino acids. Germline lookup yields CDR1 MNHNY and CDR2 SVGAGI (reference sequence). CDR3 loop: CASSYSVAGSYEQYF. The CDR3 DNA is TGTGCCAGCAGTTACTCGGTGGCAGGATCCTACGAGCAGTACTTC.

CDR3 sequence: CASSFSGREKAFF. The CDR3 DNA follows: TGTGCCAGCAGTTTCTCCGGGAGGGAGAAAGCTTTCTTT. The genes are TRBV6-5 and TRBJ1-1, with D unclear. The length of the CDR3 is 13 residues. V was pared by 4 bases and J by 9 bases, with 15 bases between. Germline lookup yields CDR1 MNHEY and CDR2 SVGAGI.

This clone was seen only a few times. The chain employs TRBV4-1 and TRBJ2-7; weak D call: TRBD2 (5 bases). Germline CDR1 MGHRA, CDR2 YSYEKL. Trimming left V 1 base short and J 7 bases short, with 14 bases between. This CDR3 has 14 residues. The CDR3 region is CASSQVGGRGEQYF. The CDR3 bases are TGCGCCAGCAGCCAAGTTGGTGGAAGAGGGGAGCAGTACTTC.

This sequence joins TRBV9 and TRBJ2-1; D is possibly TRBD1 (6 bases). The CDR3 consists of 14 residues. With 3 bases removed from V and 2 bases from J, the gap between germline ends came to 9 bases. Germline CDR1 reads SGDLS; CDR2 reads YYNGEE. Written as DNA, the CDR3 is TGTGCCAGCAGCGCCGGGACAACCTACAATGAGCAGTTCTTC. It is translated as CASSAGTTYNEQFF. The entire variable domain, with the rest obtained from reference TRBV9 and TRBJ2-1, is as follows: DSGVTQTPKHLITATGQRVTLRCSPRSGDLSVYWYQQSLDQGLQFLIQYYNGEERAKGNILERFSAQQFPDLHSELNLSSLELGDSALYFCASSAGTTYNEQFFGPGTRLTVL.

The rearrangement uses TRBV5-1 and TRBJ1-5; weak D call: TRBD1 (5 bases). The germline V gene has CDR1 SGHRS and CDR2 YFSETQ. Trimming left V 5 bases short and J 0 bases short, with 12 bases between. The CDR3 extends over 15 amino acids. CDR3 sequence reads: CASSPGGDSNQPQHF. The CDR3 DNA reads as TGCGCCAGCAGTCCTGGAGGGGATAGCAATCAGCCCCAGCATTTT.

The chain has TRBV6-5 and TRBJ2-1; tentatively, D is TRBD1 or TRBD2 (5 bases each). Trimming pared 0 bases from V and 4 bases from J, leaving 10 bases between. The CDR3 has 15 amino acids. From germline, CDR1 is MNHEY and CDR2 SVGAGI. CDR3 sequence (DNA): TGTGCCAGCAGTTACTCGGGGGAAGCTTACAATGAGCAGTTCTTC. This sequence encodes CASSYSGEAYNEQFF.

The chain carries TRBV24-1 and TRBJ1-2; D gene unclear. V was cut by 3 bases and J by 2 bases, with 6 bases left in between. The CDR3 covers 13 residues. Germline CDR1 and CDR2: KGHDR and SFDVKD. The CDR3 here is CATSDRRNYGYTF. CDR3 DNA: TGTGCCACCAGTGATCGACGGAACTATGGCTACACCTTC.